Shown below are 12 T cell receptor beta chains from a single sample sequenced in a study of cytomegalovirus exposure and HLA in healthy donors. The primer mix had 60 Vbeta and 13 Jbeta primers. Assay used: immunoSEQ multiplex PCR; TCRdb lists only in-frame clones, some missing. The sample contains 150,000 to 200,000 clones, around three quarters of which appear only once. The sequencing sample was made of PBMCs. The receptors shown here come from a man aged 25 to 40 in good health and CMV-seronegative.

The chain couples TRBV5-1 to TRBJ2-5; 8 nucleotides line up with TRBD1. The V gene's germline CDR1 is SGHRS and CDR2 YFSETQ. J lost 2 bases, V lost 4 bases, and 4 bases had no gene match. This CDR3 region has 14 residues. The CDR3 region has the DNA TGCGCCAGCAGCCCAGACAGGGGACAAGAGACCCAGTACTTC. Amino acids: CASSPDRGQETQYF.

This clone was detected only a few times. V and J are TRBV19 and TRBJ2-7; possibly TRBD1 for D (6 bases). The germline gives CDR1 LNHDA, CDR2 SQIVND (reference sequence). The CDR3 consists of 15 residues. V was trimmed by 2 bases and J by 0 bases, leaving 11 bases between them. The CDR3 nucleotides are TGTGCCAGTAGTATACTCCAGGGGAGCTCCTACGAGCAGTACTTC. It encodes CASSILQGSSYEQYF. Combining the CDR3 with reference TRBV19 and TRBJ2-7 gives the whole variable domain DGGITQSPKYLFRKEGQNVTLSCEQNLNHDAMYWYRQDPGQGLRLIYYSQIVNDFQKGDIAEGYSVSREKKESFPLTVTSAQKNPTAFYLCASSILQGSSYEQYFGPGTRLTVT.

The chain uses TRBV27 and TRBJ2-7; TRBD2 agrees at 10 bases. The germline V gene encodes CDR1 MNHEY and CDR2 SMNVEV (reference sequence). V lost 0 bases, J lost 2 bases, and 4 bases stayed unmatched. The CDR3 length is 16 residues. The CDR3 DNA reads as TGTGCCAGCAGTTTATCGGGACTAGCGATTCCCTACGAGCAGTACTTC. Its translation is CASSLSGLAIPYEQYF.

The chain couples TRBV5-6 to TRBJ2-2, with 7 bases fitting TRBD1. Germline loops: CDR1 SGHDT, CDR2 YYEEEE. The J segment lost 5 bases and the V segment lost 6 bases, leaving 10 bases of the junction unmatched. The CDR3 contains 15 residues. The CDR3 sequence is CASNHRGGGTGELFF. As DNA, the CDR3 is TGTGCCAGCAACCACAGGGGCGGTGGAACCGGGGAGCTGTTTTTT.

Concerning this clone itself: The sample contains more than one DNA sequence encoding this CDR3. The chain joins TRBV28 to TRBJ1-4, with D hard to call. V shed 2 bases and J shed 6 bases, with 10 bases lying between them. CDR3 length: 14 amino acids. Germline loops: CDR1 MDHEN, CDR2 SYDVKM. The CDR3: CASSLGGLDEKLFF. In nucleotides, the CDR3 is TGTGCCAGCAGTTTAGGTGGGCTGGATGAAAAACTGTTTTTT.

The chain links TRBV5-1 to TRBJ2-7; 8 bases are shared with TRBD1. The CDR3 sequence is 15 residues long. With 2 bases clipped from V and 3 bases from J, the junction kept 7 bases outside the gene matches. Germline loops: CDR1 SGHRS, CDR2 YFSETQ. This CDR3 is CASSLDTGGIYEQYF. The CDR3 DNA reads TGCGCCAGCAGCTTAGATACAGGGGGGATCTACGAGCAGTACTTC.

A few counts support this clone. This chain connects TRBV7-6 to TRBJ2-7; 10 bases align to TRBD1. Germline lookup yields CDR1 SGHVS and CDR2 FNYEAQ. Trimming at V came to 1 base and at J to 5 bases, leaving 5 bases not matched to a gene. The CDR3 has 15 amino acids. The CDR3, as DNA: TGTGCCAGCAGCTTAGGCCGGGACAGGGGCCACGAGCAGTACTTC. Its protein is CASSLGRDRGHEQYF.

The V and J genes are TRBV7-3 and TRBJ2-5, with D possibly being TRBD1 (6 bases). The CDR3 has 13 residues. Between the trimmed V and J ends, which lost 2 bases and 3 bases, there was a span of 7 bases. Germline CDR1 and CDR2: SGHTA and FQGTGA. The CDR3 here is CASSLRDKETQYF. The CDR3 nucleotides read TGTGCCAGCAGCTTACGGGACAAAGAGACCCAGTACTTC.

CDR3 nucleotides: TGTGCCAGCTCACCCTCGAGCCAGAACACTGAAGCTTTCTTT. It specifies CASSPSSQNTEAFF. This chain links TRBV18 with TRBJ1-1; the D is unclear. V was clipped by 3 bases and J by 1 base, with 9 bases between them. The germline CDR1 and CDR2 sequences are KGHSH and LQKENI. This CDR3 spans 14 amino acids.

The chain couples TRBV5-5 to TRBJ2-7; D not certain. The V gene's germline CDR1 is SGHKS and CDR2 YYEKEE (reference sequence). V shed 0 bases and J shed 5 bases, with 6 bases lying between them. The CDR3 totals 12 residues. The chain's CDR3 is CASSLVGDEQYF. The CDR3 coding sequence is TGTGCCAGCAGCTTGGTTGGAGACGAGCAGTACTTC.

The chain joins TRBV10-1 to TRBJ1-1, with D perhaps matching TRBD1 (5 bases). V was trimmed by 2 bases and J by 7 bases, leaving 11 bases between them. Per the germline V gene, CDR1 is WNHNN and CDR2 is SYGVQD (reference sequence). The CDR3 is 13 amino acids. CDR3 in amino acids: CASSEEAGGEAFF. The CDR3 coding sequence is TGCGCCAGCAGTGAGGAGGCGGGGGGTGAAGCTTTCTTT.

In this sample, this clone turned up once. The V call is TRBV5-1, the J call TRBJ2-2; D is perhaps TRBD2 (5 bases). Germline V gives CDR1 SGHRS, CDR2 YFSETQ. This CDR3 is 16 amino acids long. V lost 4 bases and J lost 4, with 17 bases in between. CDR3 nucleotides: TGCGCCAGCAGCCCGGGGAGCCGGACTCTCACCGGGGAGCTGTTTTTT. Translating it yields CASSPGSRTLTGELFF.